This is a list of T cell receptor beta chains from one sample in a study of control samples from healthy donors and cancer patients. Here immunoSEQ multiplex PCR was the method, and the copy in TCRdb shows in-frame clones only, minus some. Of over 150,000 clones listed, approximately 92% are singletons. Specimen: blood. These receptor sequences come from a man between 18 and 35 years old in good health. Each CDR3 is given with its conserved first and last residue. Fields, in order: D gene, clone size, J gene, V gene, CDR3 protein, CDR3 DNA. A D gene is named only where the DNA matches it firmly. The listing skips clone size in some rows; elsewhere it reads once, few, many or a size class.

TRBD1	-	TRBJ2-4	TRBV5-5	CASSPGQERIIAKNIQYF	TGTGCCAGCAGCCCGGGACAGGAGAGGATAATAGCCAAAAACATTCAGTACTTC
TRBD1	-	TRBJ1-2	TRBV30	CAWSPPTGANLNYGYTF	TGTGCCTGGAGTCCACCGACAGGGGCGAACCTTAACTATGGCTACACCTTC
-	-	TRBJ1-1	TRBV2	CASSEYRVEDTEAFF	TGTGCCAGCAGTGAGTACAGGGTGGAGGACACTGAAGCTTTCTTT
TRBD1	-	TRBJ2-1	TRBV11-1	CATQTGTGYNEQFF	TGTGCCACTCAAACCGGGACAGGGTACAATGAGCAGTTCTTC
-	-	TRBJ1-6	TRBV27	CASRPGTYNSPLHF	TGTGCCAGCAGGCCGGGGACCTATAATTCACCCCTCCACTTT
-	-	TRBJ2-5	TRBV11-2	CASSRDSSETQYF	TGTGCCAGCAGTAGGGACTCTTCGGAGACCCAGTACTTC
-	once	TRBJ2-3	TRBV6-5	CASRRDTQYF	TGTGCCAGCAGGCGGGACACGCAGTATTTT
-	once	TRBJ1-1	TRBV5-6	CASTRTAMNTEAFF	TGTGCCAGCACCAGGACAGCTATGAACACTGAAGCTTTCTTT
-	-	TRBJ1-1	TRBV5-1	CASRDVGGPTEAFF	TGCGCCAGCAGGGATGTGGGGGGCCCCACTGAAGCTTTCTTT
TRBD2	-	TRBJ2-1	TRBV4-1	CASSQDFGGLAGARSEQFF	TGCGCCAGCAGCCAAGATTTTGGAGGGCTAGCGGGGGCTAGGAGTGAGCAGTTCTTC
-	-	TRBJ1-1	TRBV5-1	CASSVRRENTEAFF	TGCGCCAGCAGCGTACGCAGGGAGAACACTGAAGCTTTCTTT
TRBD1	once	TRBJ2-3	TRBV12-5	CASGLGQGGDTQYF	TGTGCTAGTGGTTTGGGACAGGGGGGGGATACGCAGTATTTT
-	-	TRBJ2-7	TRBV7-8	CASSLAQGLYEQYF	TGTGCCAGCAGCTTAGCACAGGGCTTATACGAGCAGTACTTC
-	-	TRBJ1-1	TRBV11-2	CASSLGPEAFF	TGTGCCAGCAGCTTAGGACCCGAAGCTTTCTTT
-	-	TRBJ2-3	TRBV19	CASSNVPRTDTQYF	TGTGCCAGTAGTAATGTGCCCCGCACAGATACGCAGTATTTT
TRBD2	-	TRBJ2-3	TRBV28	CASSLRLTSGGNTDTQYF	TGTGCCAGCAGTTTAAGGTTAACTAGCGGGGGGAACACAGATACGCAGTATTTT
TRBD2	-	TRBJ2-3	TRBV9	CASSVATSGGNTDTQYF	TGTGCCAGCAGCGTAGCTACTAGCGGGGGGAACACAGATACGCAGTATTTT
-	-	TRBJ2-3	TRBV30	CARTEGTSTDTQYF	TGTGCCAGAACCGAGGGTACTAGCACAGATACGCAGTATTTT
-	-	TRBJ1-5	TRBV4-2	CASSQEGGGNSNQPQHF	TGTGCCAGCAGCCAAGAAGGGGGGGGAAATAGCAATCAGCCCCAGCATTTT
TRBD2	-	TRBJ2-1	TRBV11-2	CASSLKRAGLGLVF	TGTGCCAGCAGCTTAAAACGCGCGGGACTAGGACTGGTCTTC
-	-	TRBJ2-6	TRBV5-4	CASSLQAGPSGANVLTF	TGTGCCAGCAGCTTGCAGGCGGGTCCGTCTGGGGCCAACGTCCTGACTTTC
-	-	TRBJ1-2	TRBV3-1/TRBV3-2	CASSQNENYGYTF	TGTGCCAGCAGCCAAAACGAAAACTATGGCTACACCTTC
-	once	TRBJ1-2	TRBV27	CASSSSGGHHYGYTF	TGTGCCAGCAGTTCCTCGGGGGGGCATCACTATGGCTACACCTTC
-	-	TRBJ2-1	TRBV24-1	CATSDLGGRALNEQFF	TGTGCCACCAGTGATTTGGGAGGACGGGCTTTGAATGAGCAGTTCTTC
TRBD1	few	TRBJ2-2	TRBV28	CASSLGSDRATGELFF	TGTGCCAGCAGTTTAGGGTCAGACAGGGCCACCGGGGAGCTGTTTTTT
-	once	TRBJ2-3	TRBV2	CASNKEGGVDTQYF	TGTGCCAGCAATAAGGAGGGGGGGGTAGATACGCAGTATTTT
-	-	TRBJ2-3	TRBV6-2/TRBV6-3	CASSPRRGGARDTQYF	TGTGCCAGCAGCCCTCGGAGGGGGGGGGCCAGAGATACGCAGTATTTT